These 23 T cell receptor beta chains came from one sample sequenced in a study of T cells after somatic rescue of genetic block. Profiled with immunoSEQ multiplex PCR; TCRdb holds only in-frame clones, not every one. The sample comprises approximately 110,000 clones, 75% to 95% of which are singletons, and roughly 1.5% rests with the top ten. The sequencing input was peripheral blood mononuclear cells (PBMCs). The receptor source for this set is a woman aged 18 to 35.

CDR3 coding DNA: TGTGCCAGCAGTGGGGCTAGCGGGGGAACAGATACGCAGTATTTT. It yields the protein CASSGASGGTDTQYF. This chain connects TRBV6-4 to TRBJ2-3; 10 positions agree with TRBD2. Losses at the gene ends were 4 bases for V and 3 bases for J; bases not matched to a gene: 4. This CDR3 region has 15 residues. Germline CDR1 and CDR2: MRHNA and SNTAGT.

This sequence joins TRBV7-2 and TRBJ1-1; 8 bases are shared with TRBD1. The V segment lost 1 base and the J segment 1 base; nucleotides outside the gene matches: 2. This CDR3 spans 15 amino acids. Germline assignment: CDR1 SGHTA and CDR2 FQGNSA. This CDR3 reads CASSLEGQENTEAFF. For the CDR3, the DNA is TGTGCCAGCAGCTTAGAGGGACAGGAGAACACTGAAGCTTTCTTT. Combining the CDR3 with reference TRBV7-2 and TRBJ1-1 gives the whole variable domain GAGVSQSPSNKVTEKGKDVELRCDPISGHTALYWYRQSLGQGLEFLIYFQGNSAPDKSGLPSDRFSAERTGGSVSTLTIQRTQQEDSAVYLCASSLEGQENTEAFFGQGTRLTVV.

CDR3 in amino acids: CASRFRESVGSPRLNTEAFF. DNA for the CDR3: TGTGCAAGTCGCTTCCGAGAGAGCGTGGGAAGCCCTAGGCTGAACACTGAAGCTTTCTTT. The chain recombines TRBV12-2 with TRBJ1-1. TRBV12-2 is classified as a pseudogene. The CDR3 totals 20 residues.

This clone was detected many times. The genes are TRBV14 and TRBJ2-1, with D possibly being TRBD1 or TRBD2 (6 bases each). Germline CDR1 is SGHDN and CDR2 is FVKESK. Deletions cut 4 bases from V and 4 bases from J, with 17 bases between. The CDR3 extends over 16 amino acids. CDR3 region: CASSPGTGGRYNEQFF. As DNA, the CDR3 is TGTGCCAGCAGCCCCGGGACCGGGGGCCGGTACAATGAGCAGTTCTTC.

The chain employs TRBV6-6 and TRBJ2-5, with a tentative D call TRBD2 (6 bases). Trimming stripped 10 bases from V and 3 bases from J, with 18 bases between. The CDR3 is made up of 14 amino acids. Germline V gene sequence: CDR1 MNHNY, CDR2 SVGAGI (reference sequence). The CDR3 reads CATSYDGGKETQYF. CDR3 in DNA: TGTGCCACTTCATACGACGGGGGTAAAGAGACCCAGTACTTC.

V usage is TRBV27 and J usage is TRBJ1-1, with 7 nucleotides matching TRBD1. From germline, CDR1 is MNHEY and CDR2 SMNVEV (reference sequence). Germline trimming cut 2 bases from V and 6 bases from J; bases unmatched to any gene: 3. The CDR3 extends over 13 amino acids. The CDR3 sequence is CASSLLTGSEAFF. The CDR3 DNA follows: TGTGCCAGCAGTTTACTGACAGGGTCTGAAGCTTTCTTT.

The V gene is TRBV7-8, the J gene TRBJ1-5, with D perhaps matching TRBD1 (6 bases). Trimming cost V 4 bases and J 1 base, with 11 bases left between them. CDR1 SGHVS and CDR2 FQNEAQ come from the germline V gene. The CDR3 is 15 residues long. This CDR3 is CASSSTGRSNQPQHF. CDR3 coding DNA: TGTGCCAGCAGCTCCACAGGGAGAAGCAATCAGCCCCAGCATTTT.

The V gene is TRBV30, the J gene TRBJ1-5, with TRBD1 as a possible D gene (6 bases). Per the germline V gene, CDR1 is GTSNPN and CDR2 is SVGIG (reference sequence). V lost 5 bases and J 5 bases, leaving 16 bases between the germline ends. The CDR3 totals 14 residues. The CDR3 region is CAWVPGDLDQPQHF. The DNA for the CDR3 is TGTGCCTGGGTCCCAGGGGACTTGGATCAGCCCCAGCATTTT.

The CDR3 DNA reads as TGTGCCAGCAGTGATCTTTTGGGGGGCAAGAGGAATGAAAAACTGTTTTTT. Amino acids: CASSDLLGGKRNEKLFF. V is TRBV28 and J is TRBJ1-4, with D perhaps matching TRBD1 (6 bases). Germline V CDR1 and CDR2: MDHEN, SYDVKM. CDR3 length: 17 amino acids. Deletions cut 5 bases from V and 5 bases from J, with 21 bases between. The full variable domain, completed using reference TRBV28 and TRBJ1-4, is DVKVTQSSRYLVKRTGEKVFLECVQDMDHENMFWYRQDPGLGLRLIYFSYDVKMKEKGDIPEGYSVSREKKERFSLILESASTNQTSMYLCASSDLLGGKRNEKLFFGSGTQLSVL.

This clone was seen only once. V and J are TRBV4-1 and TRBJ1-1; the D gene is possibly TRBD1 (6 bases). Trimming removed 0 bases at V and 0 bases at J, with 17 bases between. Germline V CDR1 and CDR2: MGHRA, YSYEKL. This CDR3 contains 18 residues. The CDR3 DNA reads TGCGCCAGCAGCCAAGATCATCGGGACACTACGATGAACACTGAAGCTTTCTTT. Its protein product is CASSQDHRDTTMNTEAFF.

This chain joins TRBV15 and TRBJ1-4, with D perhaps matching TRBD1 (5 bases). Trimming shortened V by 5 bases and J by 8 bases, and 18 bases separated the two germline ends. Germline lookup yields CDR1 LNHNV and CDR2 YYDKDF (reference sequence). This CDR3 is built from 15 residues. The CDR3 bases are TGTGCCACCAGCCTCGGCCAGGGTCCCAGCGAAAAACTGTTTTTT. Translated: CATSLGQGPSEKLFF.

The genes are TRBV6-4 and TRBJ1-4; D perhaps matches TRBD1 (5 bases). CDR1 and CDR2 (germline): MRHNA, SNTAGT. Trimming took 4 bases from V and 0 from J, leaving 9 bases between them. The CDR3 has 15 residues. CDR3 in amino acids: CASSVRGATNEKLFF. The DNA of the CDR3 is TGTGCCAGCAGTGTTAGAGGGGCAACTAATGAAAAACTGTTTTTT.

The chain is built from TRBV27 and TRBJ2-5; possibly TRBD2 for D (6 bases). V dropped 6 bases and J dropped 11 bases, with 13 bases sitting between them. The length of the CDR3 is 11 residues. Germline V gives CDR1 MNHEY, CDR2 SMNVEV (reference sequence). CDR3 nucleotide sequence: TGTGCCAGCAGCCTGTCCGGGGGACAGTACTTC. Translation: CASSLSGGQYF.

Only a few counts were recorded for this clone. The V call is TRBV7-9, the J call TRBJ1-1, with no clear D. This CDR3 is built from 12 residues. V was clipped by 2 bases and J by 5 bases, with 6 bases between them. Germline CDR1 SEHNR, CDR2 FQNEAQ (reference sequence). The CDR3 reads CASSLIGTEAFF. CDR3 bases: TGTGCCAGCAGCTTAATTGGGACTGAAGCTTTCTTT.

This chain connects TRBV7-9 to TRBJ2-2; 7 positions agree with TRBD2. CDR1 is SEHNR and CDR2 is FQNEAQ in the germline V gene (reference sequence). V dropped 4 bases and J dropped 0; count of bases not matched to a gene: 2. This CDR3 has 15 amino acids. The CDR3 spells CASSWGGANTGELFF. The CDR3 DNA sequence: TGTGCCAGCAGCTGGGGGGGTGCGAACACCGGGGAGCTGTTTTTT.

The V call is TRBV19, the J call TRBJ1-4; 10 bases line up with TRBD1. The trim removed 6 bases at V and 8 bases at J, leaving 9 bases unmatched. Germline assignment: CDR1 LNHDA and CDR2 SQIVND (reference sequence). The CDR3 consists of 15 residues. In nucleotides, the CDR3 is TGTGCCAGTAGCCCATGGACAGGGGGTGAAGAAAAACTGTTTTTT. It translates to CASSPWTGGEEKLFF. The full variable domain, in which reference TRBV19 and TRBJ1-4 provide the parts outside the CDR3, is DGGITQSPKYLFRKEGQNVTLSCEQNLNHDAMYWYRQDPGQGLRLIYYSQIVNDFQKGDIAEGYSVSREKKESFPLTVTSAQKNPTAFYLCASSPWTGGEEKLFFGSGTQLSVL.

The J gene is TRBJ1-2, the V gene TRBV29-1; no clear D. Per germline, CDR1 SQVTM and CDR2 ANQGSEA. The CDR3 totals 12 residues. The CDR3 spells CSSVSANYGYTF. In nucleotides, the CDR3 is TGCAGTTCCGTCTCAGCTAACTATGGCTACACCTTC. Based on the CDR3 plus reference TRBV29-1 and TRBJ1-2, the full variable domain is SAVISQKPSRDICQRGTSLTIQCQVDSQVTMMFWYRQQPGQSLTLIATANQGSEATYESGFVIDKFPISRPNLTFSTLTVSNMSPEDSSIYLCSSVSANYGYTFGSGTRLTVV.

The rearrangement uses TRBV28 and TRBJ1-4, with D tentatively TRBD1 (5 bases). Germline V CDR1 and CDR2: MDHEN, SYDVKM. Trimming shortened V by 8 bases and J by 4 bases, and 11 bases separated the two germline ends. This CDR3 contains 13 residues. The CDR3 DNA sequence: TGTGCCAGCGAAGACAGTATTAATGAAAAACTGTTTTTT. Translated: CASEDSINEKLFF.

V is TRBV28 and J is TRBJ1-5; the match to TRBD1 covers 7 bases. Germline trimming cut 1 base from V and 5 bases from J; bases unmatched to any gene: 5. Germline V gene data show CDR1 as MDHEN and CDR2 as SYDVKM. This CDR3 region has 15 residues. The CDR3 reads CASSLYRTGDQPQHF. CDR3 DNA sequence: TGTGCCAGCAGTTTATATAGGACAGGCGATCAGCCCCAGCATTTT.

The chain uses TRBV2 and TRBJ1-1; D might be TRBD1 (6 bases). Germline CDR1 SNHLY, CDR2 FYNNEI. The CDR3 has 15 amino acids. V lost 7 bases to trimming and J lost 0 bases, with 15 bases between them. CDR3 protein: CASIPAGALNTEAFF. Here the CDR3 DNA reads TGTGCCAGCATTCCCGCAGGGGCCCTGAACACTGAAGCTTTCTTT.

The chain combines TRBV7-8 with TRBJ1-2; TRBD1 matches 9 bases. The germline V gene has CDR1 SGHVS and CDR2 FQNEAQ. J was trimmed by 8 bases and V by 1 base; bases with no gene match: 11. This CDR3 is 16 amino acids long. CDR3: CASSLDSTGGNRGYTF. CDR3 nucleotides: TGTGCCAGCAGCTTAGATAGTACAGGGGGCAATAGGGGCTACACCTTC. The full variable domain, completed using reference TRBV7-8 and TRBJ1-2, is GAGVSQSPRYKVAKRGQDVALRCDPISGHVSLFWYQQALGQGPEFLTYFQNEAQLDKSGLPSDRFFAERPEGSVSTLKIQRTQQEDSAVYLCASSLDSTGGNRGYTFGSGTRLTVV.

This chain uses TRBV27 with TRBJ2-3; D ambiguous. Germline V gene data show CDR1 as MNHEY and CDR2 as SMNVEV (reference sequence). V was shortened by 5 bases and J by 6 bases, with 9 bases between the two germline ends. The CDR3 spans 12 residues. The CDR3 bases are TGTGCCAGCAGTCCCGGACGGGATACGCAGTATTTT. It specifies CASSPGRDTQYF.

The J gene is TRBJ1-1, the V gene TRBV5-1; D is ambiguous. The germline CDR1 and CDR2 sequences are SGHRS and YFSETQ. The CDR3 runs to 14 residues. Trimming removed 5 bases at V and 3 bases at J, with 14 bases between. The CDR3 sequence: CASSRLPGDTEAFF. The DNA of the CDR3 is TGCGCCAGCAGTCGACTACCCGGCGACACTGAAGCTTTCTTT.